The source of this T cell receptor beta chain is a study of T cells after yellow fever vaccination (dated by TCRdb to between 2018 and 2020). Background for the entire study: Libraries from fractions with low cell numbers were prepared with the SMART-Seq v4 Ultra Low Input RNA kit. Bulk TCR alpha and beta repertoires were sequenced longitudinally to track T-cell clones before and after primary and booster YFV17D yellow fever vaccination. The cohort comprised two healthy male donors, one aged 18 to 29 and one aged 30 to 40 years. Blood samples were taken at several timepoints before and after primary and secondary immunization, and bulk PBMC replicates and cell subsets were isolated.

The investigation overall reported the following: Computational filtering was required because FACS-sorted repertoires could contain abundant contaminating clonotypes from the bulk population. The secondary T-cell response was weaker than the primary response but faster, peaking on day 5 instead of day 15. The study included only two donors, which limits how far the findings can be generalized. Most clones expanded after primary vaccination (around 96% of CD4 and approximately 90% of CD8) were re-detected after the booster, suggesting that broad memory maintenance occurred. A small fraction of clonotypes appeared in both the CD4 and CD8 compartments, likely as a result of convergent recombination.

Sequencing was carried out with an Illumina NovaSeq 6000. TCR cDNA was synthesized by 5'RACE template switching, through which a universal primer site and unique molecular identifiers were introduced. cDNA synthesis was primed from both the TCR alpha and TCR beta constant segments. Library amplification used two PCR steps, and the second PCR step added sample barcodes and sequencing adapters. Sequencing of libraries was performed on Illumina HiSeq 2500 (2x100 bp) or NovaSeq (2x150 bp). On the authors' methods: Demultiplexing of reads and collapsing into UMI consensus sequences were performed with MIGEC, and V(D)J alignment was carried out with MiXCR. Using edgeR on replicate PBMC samples, clonotypes were called vaccine-responding if FDR was below 0.01 and the log2 fold change was above 5 up to day 15. Each bulk clonotype received a CD4 or CD8 identity based on whether the sequenced CD4 or CD8 repertoire contained that clonotype at higher abundance. TCRdb redid the processing of the public reads, applying fastp at Q25 and MiXCR, and retained in-frame beta chains. Each entry is one CDR3 protein sequence, shown with its most common DNA and genes. TCRdb, not the authors, supplied the V and J calls. Present in this sample are over 300,000 distinct CDR3 sequences, about 4% of which were seen just once. The ten biggest clones cover 20% to 25% of the sample.

The treatment or condition label, read with the paper, signifies: live attenuated yellow fever vaccine strain. At each blood-draw timepoint, two biological replicates of bulk PBMCs were obtained. A standard Ficoll-Paque protocol was used to isolate PBMCs from peripheral blood. TriZol was used to extract RNA from bulk PBMCs, from CD4 and CD8 fractions, and from dextramer-positive and dextramer-negative fractions. The CDR3 holds 17 amino acids from the cysteine to the phenylalanine. The CDR3 DNA has 51 bases and is translated from base 1. Looking up the germline V gene yields CDR1 MNHEY and CDR2 SVGEGT. V and J are trimmed by 0 bases and 4 bases, and the gene matches miss 7 bases of the junction. Points on this clonotype: There is no known antigen for this receptor. Per-base quality was not reported, and no clone a single base away is much larger than it.

Sample: PBMCs, taken 5 days after the yellow fever booster vaccination. The TCR was taken from a man in his late teens or twenties who received the YFV17D yellow fever vaccine. The chain is made from TRBV6-2 or TRBV6-3 and TRBJ1-5, and 9 bases in between align with TRBD1. The bases read TGTGCCAGCAGTTACTCTCCGGGACAGGGATCAAATCAGCCCCAGCATTTT. Its protein reads: CASSYSPGQGSNQPQHF.